Sequencing of this TCR beta chain was carried out in a study of blood T cell repertoires in COVID-19. Original processing methods: It was from reference gene primer amplification that nucleated cell counts were estimated. Assay used: immunoSEQ multiplex PCR; TCRdb lists only in-frame clones, some missing. V and J calls and clone size are those listed in that table; D and trimming were worked out from the DNA. The sample holds around 400,000 clones, 80% to 90% seen once. Followed longitudinally, the Seattle patients had been enrolled during active infection. Germline assignment: CDR1 MNHNY and CDR2 SVGAGI (reference sequence). This CDR3 has 13 amino acids. With 6 bases removed from V and 3 bases from J, the gap between germline ends came to 11 bases.

The chain uses TRBV6-6 and TRBJ1-1; maybe TRBD1 (5 bases). The receptor was isolated from a woman in her fifties or sixties with COVID-19, enrolled during active disease. Sequenced material: peripheral blood. The DNA for the CDR3 is TGTGCCAGCAGGGGCGACAGCCACACTGAAGCTTTCTTT. Its protein product is CASRGDSHTEAFF.